What follows are 18 T cell receptor beta chains derived from one specimen sequenced in a study of cytomegalovirus exposure and HLA in healthy donors. Amplification used 60 Vbeta primers and 13 Jbeta primers. TCRdb keeps only in-frame clones here, not all; method: immunoSEQ multiplex PCR. The table records 160,000 or so clones, approximately 81% of them present only once. The sequencing sample was made of PBMCs. The receptors stem from a female donor in good health and CMV-seronegative.

The chain uses TRBV9 and TRBJ1-1; TRBD1 is a possible D gene (5 bases). CDR3 length equals 14 residues. Germline CDR1 is SGDLS and CDR2 is YYNGEE. V gave up 0 bases and J gave up 3 bases, with 9 bases separating them. The CDR3 coding sequence is TGTGCCAGCAGCGTAGGGGGCGACCACACTGAAGCTTTCTTT. The encoded protein is CASSVGGDHTEAFF.

This chain connects TRBV4-1 to TRBJ2-5; 8 bases match TRBD2. The tail of the sequence fits TRBJ2-7 better, so the J call may be wrong. This CDR3 spans 14 amino acids. The V gene's germline CDR1 is MGHRA and CDR2 YSYEKL. The CDR3 is CASSQAAGAYEQYF. The CDR3 DNA follows: TGCGCCAGCAGCCAAGCAGCGGGAGCTTACGAGCAGTACTTC.

This clone was recorded only once. This rearrangement joins TRBV5-4 to TRBJ2-5; 8 nucleotides match TRBD2. Germline values: CDR1 SGHNT, CDR2 YYREEE (reference sequence). The CDR3 runs 14 residues. After removal of 9 bases from V and 5 bases from J, the junction contained 12 bases not matched to a gene. CDR3 nucleotides: TGTGCCATCACCCCGGGAGGGGCTAGGGAGACCCAGTACTTC. Residues: CAITPGGARETQYF.

V is TRBV5-6 and J is TRBJ1-2; TRBD1 is a possible D gene (5 bases). This CDR3 contains 14 residues. V lost 4 bases and J 5 bases, leaving 15 bases between the germline ends. Looked up from germline, CDR1 is SGHDT and CDR2 is YYEEEE. Here the CDR3 DNA reads TGTGCCAGCAGCAGGCGCCCAGGGCGGTATGGCTACACCTTC. Translation gives CASSRRPGRYGYTF. The whole variable domain, filled in from reference TRBV5-6 and TRBJ1-2, reads DAGVTQSPTHLIKTRGQQVTLRCSPKSGHDTVSWYQQALGQGPQFIFQYYEEEERQRGNFPDRFSGHQFPNYSSELNVNALLLGDSALYLCASSRRPGRYGYTFGSGTRLTVV.

The V call is TRBV4-3, the J call TRBJ1-1, with TRBD1 matching over 8 bases. CDR1 LGHNA and CDR2 YSLEER come from the germline V gene. J lost 4 bases, V lost 3 bases, and 4 bases had no gene match. The CDR3 covers 14 residues. CDR3 coding DNA: TGCGCCAGCAGCCAGGACAGGGTAAGCACTGAAGCTTTCTTT. Protein: CASSQDRVSTEAFF.

The V call is TRBV19, the J call TRBJ2-7; D possibly corresponds to TRBD1 (6 bases). V lost 1 base to trimming and J lost 5 bases, with 12 bases between them. The germline V gene has CDR1 LNHDA and CDR2 SQIVND (reference sequence). The CDR3 has 14 amino acids. CDR3 nucleotide sequence: TGTGCCAGTAGTATAGTTGGGGGCCTGAACGAGCAGTACTTC. Residues: CASSIVGGLNEQYF.

The CDR3 coding sequence is TGCAGCGTTGAAGTAAGGACTAGCGGGAGTGTAGATACGCAGTATTTT. It specifies CSVEVRTSGSVDTQYF. The V call is TRBV29-1, the J call TRBJ2-3; 13 nucleotides line up with TRBD2. Trimming cost V 1 base and J 5 bases; bases outside gene matches: 6. Per the germline V gene, CDR1 is SQVTM and CDR2 is ANQGSEA. This CDR3 has 16 residues.

The chain has TRBV6-5 and TRBJ1-2, with D maybe TRBD1 (6 bases). The CDR3 has 12 amino acids. The germline CDR1 and CDR2 sequences are MNHEY and SVGAGI. Trimming left V 2 bases short and J 10 bases short, with 11 bases between. The DNA of the CDR3 is TGTGCCAGCAGTTACGGCGCAGGGGACTACACCTTC. This codes for CASSYGAGDYTF.

With respect to this clone: Other DNA sequences in the sample encode the same CDR3. CDR3 in amino acids: CASSEQGALYQETQYF. CDR3 DNA: TGTGCCAGCAGTGAGCAGGGGGCCCTATACCAAGAGACCCAGTACTTC. The V gene is TRBV6-1, the J gene TRBJ2-5, with 8 bases matching TRBD1. The J segment lost 0 bases and the V segment lost 3 bases, leaving 6 bases of the junction unmatched. CDR1 and CDR2 (germline): MNHNS, SASEGT. The CDR3 is 16 amino acids.

The chain combines TRBV7-2 with TRBJ1-5, with 8 bases matching TRBD1. V lost 5 bases and J lost 5; bases outside the gene matches: 2. The CDR3 covers 13 residues. The germline V gene has CDR1 SGHTA and CDR2 FQGNSA. The CDR3 nucleotides read TGTGCCAGCAGCCCGGACAGGGATCAGCCCCAGCATTTT. It specifies CASSPDRDQPQHF.

A few counts support this clone. V and J are TRBV20-1 and TRBJ1-1, with D unresolved. The V gene lost 7 bases and the J gene lost 1 base, with 4 bases spanning the gap. Germline CDR1 and CDR2: DFQATT and SNEGSKA (reference sequence). This CDR3 has 10 residues. DNA of the CDR3: TGCAGTGGAGGGAACACTGAAGCTTTCTTT. Amino acids: CSGGNTEAFF.

This chain uses TRBV6-1 with TRBJ2-4, with D possibly being TRBD2 (5 bases). From germline, CDR1 is MNHNS and CDR2 SASEGT. V lost 10 bases and J lost 7, with 20 bases in between. The CDR3 is 14 residues long. In nucleotides, the CDR3 is TGTGCCACCCTGAACCCCCCGGGAAGGAACATTCAGTACTTC. Protein sequence: CATLNPPGRNIQYF.

This chain joins TRBV5-1 and TRBJ2-5; 11 bases are a match to TRBD1. Germline V lookup: CDR1 SGHRS, CDR2 YFSETQ. The CDR3 runs 14 residues. Trimming cost V 4 bases and J 11 bases; bases outside gene matches: 10. CDR3 bases: TGCGCCAGCAGCATCGGGACAGGGGGGAAAGAGCAGTACTTC. It encodes CASSIGTGGKEQYF. The variable domain in full, completed from reference TRBV5-1 and TRBJ2-5, reads KAGVTQTPRYLIKTRGQQVTLSCSPISGHRSVSWYQQTPGQGLQFLFEYFSETQRNKGNFPGRFSGRQFSNSRSEMNVSTLELGDSALYLCASSIGTGGKEQYFGPGTRLLVL.

The CDR3 region is CAWSLGTGRGRNYGYTF. The CDR3 coding sequence is TGTGCCTGGAGCCTGGGGACAGGACGGGGCAGGAACTATGGCTACACCTTC. The V call is TRBV30, the J call TRBJ1-2; 8 bases are a match to TRBD1. This CDR3 comprises 17 residues. The V segment lost 3 bases and the J segment 2 bases; nucleotides outside the gene matches: 14. Germline V gene sequence: CDR1 GTSNPN, CDR2 SVGIG (reference sequence). Based on the CDR3 plus reference TRBV30 and TRBJ1-2, the full variable domain is SQTIHQWPATLVQPVGSPLSLECTVEGTSNPNLYWYRQAAGRGLQLLFYSVGIGQISSEVPQNLSASRPQDRQFILSSKKLLLSDSGFYLCAWSLGTGRGRNYGYTFGSGTRLTVV.

This chain uses TRBV21-1 with TRBJ2-7; the table's TRBD1 call for D was not verified on the DNA. TRBV21-1 is tagged as a pseudogene. This CDR3 has 13 amino acids. CDR3 DNA: TGTGCCAGCAGCAAGGCCCAGGGGAAAGAGCAGTACTTC. Amino acid sequence: CASSKAQGKEQYF.

This clone was observed a handful of times. The chain employs TRBV30 and TRBJ1-1; D is perhaps TRBD1 (5 bases). The germline CDR1 and CDR2 sequences are GTSNPN and SVGIG (reference sequence). CDR3 length: 12 amino acids. The V end was cut by 7 bases, the J end by 2 bases, with 11 bases between. CDR3 in amino acids: CASEQVNTEAFF. In DNA, the CDR3 is TGTGCCTCCGAACAGGTTAACACTGAAGCTTTCTTT.

This sequence joins TRBV29-1 and TRBJ1-4; possible D gene TRBD1, 5 bases. CDR3 length: 13 amino acids. Germline loops: CDR1 SQVTM, CDR2 ANQGSEA. The V and J ends lost 4 bases and 4 bases respectively, with 10 bases between them. CDR3 in amino acids: CSVAPGNNEKLFF. As DNA, the CDR3 is TGCAGCGTTGCCCCAGGGAATAATGAAAAACTGTTTTTT.

This clone occurred a few times. The chain carries TRBV21-1 and TRBJ2-1; TRBD2 is taken as the D call from the table, unchecked against the DNA. TRBV21-1 is assigned pseudogene status. There are 14 residues in the CDR3. CDR3 loop: CARTQRREGDEQFF. CDR3 sequence (DNA): TGTGCCAGAACCCAAAGGAGAGAAGGCGATGAGCAGTTCTTC.